Each of the 5 T cell receptor beta chains below was sequenced from the same sample in a study of blood T cell repertoires in COVID-19. The method was immunoSEQ multiplex PCR; TCRdb's version includes in-frame clones alone and lacks a portion of them. This sample carries approximately 200,000 clones, 85% of them seen once, and the ten largest clones take roughly 20%. Input material: PBMCs or T cells enriched from blood (not recorded which). These receptors were obtained from a man between 40 and 49 years old who had recovered from COVID-19.

This clone has just one count. The V and J genes are TRBV15 and TRBJ1-1, with 7 bases identical to TRBD1. The germline V gene has CDR1 LNHNV and CDR2 YYDKDF (reference sequence). This CDR3 has 14 amino acids. The J segment lost 5 bases and the V segment lost 0 bases, leaving 3 bases of the junction unmatched. CDR3 protein: CATSREPGQTEAFF. CDR3 sequence (DNA): TGTGCCACCAGCAGAGAACCGGGACAGACTGAAGCTTTCTTT.

This clone showed up just once. The V gene is TRBV27, the J gene TRBJ2-7; a possible D gene is TRBD1 (6 bases). Trimming took off 8 bases at V and 12 bases at J, with 20 bases between the two ends. The CDR3 covers 12 residues. Germline CDR1 is MNHEY and CDR2 is SMNVEV (reference sequence). This CDR3 is CASSPEDSKLYF. CDR3 DNA sequence: TGTGCCAGCTCCCCGGAGGACAGCAAGCTGTACTTC.

The chain combines TRBV20-1 with TRBJ2-5; TRBD1 agrees at 7 bases. The CDR3 sequence is 15 residues long. With V trimmed by 3 bases and J by 4 bases, 11 bases remained unmatched. Germline CDR1 is DFQATT and CDR2 is SNEGSKA (reference sequence). CDR3 sequence: CSASDSLQGRETQYF. As DNA, the CDR3 is TGCAGTGCTAGTGATAGTCTACAGGGGAGAGAGACCCAGTACTTC.

The gene calls are TRBV20-1 and TRBJ2-7; tentatively, D is TRBD1 (5 bases). Germline V CDR1 and CDR2: DFQATT, SNEGSKA (reference sequence). With 3 bases removed from V and 2 bases from J, the gap between germline ends came to 14 bases. CDR3 size: 14 residues. CDR3: CSASLGAQTYEQYF. In nucleotides, the CDR3 is TGCAGTGCTAGTTTAGGGGCCCAAACCTACGAGCAGTACTTC.

In this sample, this clone turned up a few times. Compared with germline, one end of the junction differs, possibly owing to a read error. The chain links TRBV19 to TRBJ1-2, with D perhaps TRBD1 (5 bases). CDR1 is LNHDA, CDR2 SQIVND, per germline (reference sequence). The CDR3 spans 14 residues. CDR3 amino acids: CASRAGSGNYGYTF. CDR3 in DNA: TGTGCTAGTAGGGCAGGGTCGGGTAACTATGGCTACACCTTC.